Listed below are T cell receptor beta chains from one sample, sequenced in a study of blood T cell repertoires in COVID-19. This table comes from immunoSEQ multiplex PCR, and its TCRdb copy is limited to in-frame clones, with some not included. Of over 150,000 clones in the sample, around four fifths were seen once. Material: peripheral blood. These TCRs come from a man between 70 and 80 years old with acute or convalescent COVID-19. Both conserved end residues are part of each CDR3. Fields, in order: clone size, V gene, J gene, D gene, CDR3 DNA, CDR3 protein. The D gene is left open where the match is weak. Rows give clone size only sometimes, using once, few, many, or a class for an expanded clone.

-,TRBV27,TRBJ2-7,TRBD1,TGTGCCAGCAGCACCTGGACAGGGGGAACCTACGAGCAGTACTTC,CASSTWTGGTYEQYF
-,TRBV13,TRBJ1-1,-,TGTGCCAGCAGAAGGGGGACTGAAGCTTTCTTT,CASRRGTEAFF
-,TRBV5-1,TRBJ2-7,TRBD1,TGCGCCAGCAGCTCCGACAGGGAAGTGGAGTACTTC,CASSSDREVEYF
once,TRBV24-1,TRBJ2-5,-,TGTGCCACCGGTACCCGCCGGGAGACCCAGTACTTC,CATGTRRETQYF
-,TRBV28,TRBJ2-5,-,TGTGCCAGCAGTTTGGACAGAGGTCAAGAGACCCAGTACTTC,CASSLDRGQETQYF
-,TRBV28,TRBJ2-5,TRBD1,TGTGCCAGCAGTTTAGGAGGGGACAGGTACCAAGAGACCCAGTACTTC,CASSLGGDRYQETQYF
few,TRBV7-2,TRBJ2-7,TRBD2,TGTGCCAGCAGCTTAGGTGCTAGCGGGAGGTACGAGCAGTACTTC,CASSLGASGRYEQYF
-,TRBV19,TRBJ2-2,-,TGTGCCAGTAACTCTCTAGCGACGAACACCGGGGAGCTGTTTTTT,CASNSLATNTGELFF
few,TRBV25-1,TRBJ2-7,-,TGTGCCAGCCCCGGGTTACCCCTTTGTGTATCCGAGCAGTACTTC,CASPGLPLCVSEQYF
few,TRBV2,TRBJ1-5,-,TGTGCCAGCAGTGATTCCGAGGCCCAGCATTTT,CASSDSEAQHF
-,TRBV5-1,TRBJ1-4,TRBD1,TGCGCCAGCAGCTTGGGTCTCGGAGGGGGCGGTGAAAAACTGTTTTTT,CASSLGLGGGGEKLFF
-,TRBV6-2/TRBV6-3,TRBJ2-7,-,TGTGCCAGCAGTCGATCCGGGACTCCAGTGGGTGAGCAGTACTTC,CASSRSGTPVGEQYF
-,TRBV7-8,TRBJ1-2,-,TGTGCCAGCAGCTTATACGGGGAAGATGGCTACACCTTC,CASSLYGEDGYTF
once,TRBV6-5,TRBJ1-1,-,TGTGCCAGCAGTTACTCCCTAGTGAACACTGAAGCTTTCTTT,CASSYSLVNTEAFF
few,TRBV7-8,TRBJ1-1,TRBD1,TGTGCCAGCAGCTTAGAGGCGACAGGGCTTCTGAACACTGAAGCTTTCTTT,CASSLEATGLLNTEAFF
few,TRBV7-6,TRBJ1-6,-,TGTGCCAGCAGCTTAGCCCGGGGAGGTAGGGGCGCTAATTCACCCCTCCACTTT,CASSLARGGRGANSPLHF